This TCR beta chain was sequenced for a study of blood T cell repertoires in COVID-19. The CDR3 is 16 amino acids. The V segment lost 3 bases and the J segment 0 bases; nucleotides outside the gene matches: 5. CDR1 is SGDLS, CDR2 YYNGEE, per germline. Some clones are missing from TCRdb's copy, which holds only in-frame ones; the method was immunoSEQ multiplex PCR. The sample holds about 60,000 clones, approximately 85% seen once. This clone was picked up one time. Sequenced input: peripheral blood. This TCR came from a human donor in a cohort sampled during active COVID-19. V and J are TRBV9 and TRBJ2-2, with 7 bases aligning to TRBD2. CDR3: CASSGASGANTGELFF. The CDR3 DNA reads TGTGCCAGCAGCGGGGCTAGCGGTGCGAACACCGGGGAGCTGTTTTTT.